What follows describes a single T cell receptor (beta chain). The source of the sample is a study of T-cell memory formation after mild COVID-19. TCRdb recomputed calls from the 5' RACE reads with MiXCR, one row per CDR3 protein. The data contain fewer than 700,000 distinct CDR3 sequences, around 17% of them seen just once; the ten biggest clones take up around 12%. Germline V gives CDR1 SGHRS, CDR2 YFSETQ. The CDR3 sequence is 15 residues long. The trim removed 7 bases at V and 2 bases at J, leaving 5 bases unmatched. The sequence was obtained from an adult woman who had mild COVID-19 (a few samples of this study predate the infection). Cell type and time point are not known. The J gene is TRBJ2-3, the V gene TRBV5-1; 12 bases fit TRBD2. Sequencing input: PBMCs or a T cell subset sorted from them (not recorded which). The CDR3 loop is CASASGGALTDTQYF. The CDR3, as DNA: TGCGCCAGCGCTAGCGGGGGGGCCCTCACAGATACGCAGTATTTT.